These 7 T cell receptor beta chains originate from one sample sequenced in a study of T-cell memory formation after mild COVID-19. TCRdb reanalysed the 5' RACE reads using MiXCR and keeps one entry per CDR3 protein. Here the sample spans 35,000 to 45,000 distinct CDR3 sequences, 6% to 9.5% being singletons. Sequencing was carried out using PBMCs or a T cell subset sorted from them (not recorded which). Receptors originate from a young man who had mild COVID-19 (a few samples of this study predate the infection). Cell type and time point are not known.

This clonotype showed up many times. The CDR3 sequence: CASSALRTTGELFF. In DNA form, the CDR3 reads TGTGCCAGCAGCGCCCTGCGGACCACCGGGGAGCTGTTTTTT. V and J are TRBV11-2 and TRBJ2-2; no firm D call. Trimming removed 5 bases from V and 4 bases from J, with 11 bases in between. Looked up from germline, CDR1 is SGHAT and CDR2 is FQNNGV. The CDR3 length is 14 residues.

The chain combines TRBV7-8 with TRBJ2-1, with 11 bases identical to TRBD2. The CDR3 sequence is 15 residues long. Germline CDR1 reads SGHVS; CDR2 reads FQNEAQ. Trimming cost V 4 bases and J 13 bases; bases outside gene matches: 12. CDR3 sequence: CASSSYGASGGRQFF. For the CDR3, the DNA is TGTGCCAGCAGCTCGTATGGCGCTAGCGGGGGGCGACAGTTCTTC.

Only a few counts were recorded for this clonotype. The rearrangement links TRBV12-3 or TRBV12-4 to TRBJ2-1, with 7 bases fitting TRBD1. The CDR3 consists of 13 residues. V gave up 6 bases and J gave up 4 bases; unmatched junction bases: 3. This chain's CDR3 is CASRSTGYNEQFF. The DNA for the CDR3 is TGTGCCAGCAGATCGACAGGGTACAATGAGCAGTTCTTC.

Only a few counts were recorded for this clonotype. The V gene is TRBV10-3, the J gene TRBJ2-3, with 10 bases identical to TRBD1. The trim removed 7 bases at V and 1 base at J, leaving 5 bases unmatched. The CDR3 has 15 residues. The germline gives CDR1 ENHRY, CDR2 SYGVKD. The CDR3 region has the DNA TGTGCCATCAACCCAGGACAGGGGGGCACAGATACGCAGTATTTT. This encodes CAINPGQGGTDTQYF.

This clonotype turned up a few times. This rearrangement joins TRBV5-1 to TRBJ2-5, with D perhaps TRBD2 (6 bases). The germline CDR1 and CDR2 sequences are SGHRS and YFSETQ. V was pared by 0 bases and J by 5 bases, with 11 bases between. This CDR3 has 14 amino acids. Here the CDR3 reads CASSLELRGETQYF. CDR3 DNA sequence: TGCGCCAGCAGCTTGGAGCTGCGGGGCGAGACCCAGTACTTC.

This clonotype was seen a few times. This chain joins TRBV20-1 and TRBJ2-1; D gene ambiguous. This CDR3 spans 14 amino acids. The ends were cut back, 6 bases at V and 6 bases at J, with 18 bases in the middle. The V gene's germline CDR1 is DFQATT and CDR2 SNEGSKA (reference sequence). CDR3 bases: TGCAGTGCGCCTCGACACATCGGAGCCAATGAGCAGTTCTTC. Amino acid sequence: CSAPRHIGANEQFF.

This clonotype has a handful of counts. The V and J genes are TRBV4-3 and TRBJ1-2; tentatively, D is TRBD1 (6 bases). CDR3 length equals 17 residues. The V gene lost 0 bases and the J gene lost 4 bases, with 18 bases spanning the gap. Germline lookup yields CDR1 LGHNA and CDR2 YSLEER. The CDR3 loop reads CASSQEYRPGEIYGYTF. Written as DNA, the CDR3 is TGCGCCAGCAGCCAAGAGTACCGGCCAGGGGAGATCTATGGCTACACCTTC.